Listed here are 20 T cell receptor beta chains from one sample, sequenced in a study of identical twins. From the 5' RACE reads, TCRdb called clonotypes with MiXCR, one entry per CDR3 protein. Of under 500,000 distinct CDR3 sequences detected, 14% appear once; the ten largest clones hold about 0.97%. These data also formed part of another study, on yellow fever vaccine responses in identical twins.

Sequenced input: CD4+ T cells sorted from blood. Source of these receptors: a woman under 30 in good health.

This clonotype occurred once. This may be a read error: a much more frequent sequence differs by one nucleotide. The DNA of the CDR3 is TGTGCCAGCAGTTCCGTATATAGCAATCAGCCCCAGCATTTT. Translation gives CASSSVYSNQPQHF. J is TRBJ1-5 and V is TRBV27; D is unclear. The CDR3 sequence is 14 residues long. V lost 4 bases to trimming and J lost 0 bases, with 7 bases between them. Germline CDR1 MNHEY, CDR2 SMNVEV (reference sequence).

The chain is built from TRBV7-2 and TRBJ2-1, with TRBD2 matching 11 bases. With V trimmed by 2 bases and J by 7 bases, 1 base remained unmatched. This CDR3 spans 14 amino acids. Germline V gene data show CDR1 as SGHTA and CDR2 as FQGNSA. The chain's CDR3 is CASSLSSGRNEQFF. CDR3 bases: TGTGCCAGCAGCTTATCTAGCGGGAGGAATGAGCAGTTCTTC. Using reference TRBV7-2 and TRBJ2-1 for the parts outside the CDR3, the full variable domain is GAGVSQSPSNKVTEKGKDVELRCDPISGHTALYWYRQSLGQGLEFLIYFQGNSAPDKSGLPSDRFSAERTGGSVSTLTIQRTQQEDSAVYLCASSLSSGRNEQFFGPGTRLTVL.

This clonotype turned up a few times. The J gene is TRBJ2-7, the V gene TRBV29-1; 8 bases align to TRBD2. Germline V gives CDR1 SQVTM, CDR2 ANQGSEA. V dropped 5 bases and J dropped 1; count of bases not matched to a gene: 4. The CDR3 extends over 13 amino acids. The CDR3 loop is CSVLTSGSYEQYF. In DNA, the CDR3 is TGCAGCGTTTTAACTAGCGGTTCCTACGAGCAGTACTTC.

This clonotype showed up many times. J is TRBJ1-5 and V is TRBV12-3 or TRBV12-4; 7 bases agree with TRBD1. CDR3 size: 15 residues. V gave up 3 bases and J gave up 7 bases; unmatched junction bases: 9. CDR3 amino acids: CASSFEQGNRQPQHF. The CDR3 region has the DNA TGTGCCAGCAGTTTCGAACAGGGGAATCGGCAGCCCCAGCATTTT.

The sample holds a few counts of this clonotype. This chain links TRBV12-3 or TRBV12-4 with TRBJ2-7; no firm D call. Trimming stripped 7 bases from V and 0 bases from J, with 13 bases between. CDR3 size: 14 residues. The CDR3 sequence: CASTLGVLSYEQYF. The CDR3, as DNA: TGTGCCAGCACCCTTGGGGTTCTCTCCTACGAGCAGTACTTC.

This clonotype was seen only a few times. The genes are TRBV29-1 and TRBJ2-5, with D hard to call. The germline V and J ends were trimmed by 5 bases and 4 bases, with 11 bases remaining between them. The CDR3 is made up of 12 amino acids. Germline CDR1 and CDR2: SQVTM and ANQGSEA. CDR3 nucleotide sequence: TGCAGCGTTCTTCCAGATACAGAGACCCAGTACTTC. Translated, it gives CSVLPDTETQYF.

A few counts support this clonotype. The chain employs TRBV7-2 and TRBJ2-5, with TRBD2 identical over 8 bases. Germline loops: CDR1 SGHTA, CDR2 FQGNSA. CDR3 length equals 16 residues. Trimming took 4 bases from V and 4 from J; bases not matched to a gene: 11. The CDR3 reads CASSSTSATSRETQYF. In DNA, the CDR3 is TGTGCCAGCAGCTCGACTAGCGCAACGTCACGAGAGACCCAGTACTTC.

This clonotype was seen a handful of times. The chain employs TRBV6-2 or TRBV6-3 and TRBJ2-7, with D uncertain. V was shortened by 5 bases and J by 7 bases, with 18 bases between the two germline ends. CDR3 length: 14 amino acids. Looked up from germline, CDR1 is MNHEY and CDR2 is SVGEGT. The chain's CDR3 is CASSPWTLLREQYF. CDR3 bases: TGTGCCAGCAGTCCCTGGACCCTTCTGAGAGAGCAGTACTTC.

Only a few counts were recorded for this clonotype. The chain links TRBV5-1 to TRBJ2-1; unclear D gene. V lost 5 bases and J lost 0, with 21 bases in between. The CDR3 extends over 18 amino acids. Per germline, CDR1 SGHRS and CDR2 YFSETQ. DNA for the CDR3: TGCGCCAGCAGTTTTCCTCACTCCTTGGGCCTCTCCTACAATGAGCAGTTCTTC. Residues: CASSFPHSLGLSYNEQFF.

This clonotype was counted ten times or more. The chain combines TRBV11-2 with TRBJ2-1; D remains ambiguous. V was clipped by 4 bases and J by 1 base, with 23 bases between them. Germline CDR1 and CDR2: SGHAT and FQNNGV. The CDR3 extends over 19 amino acids. CDR3 sequence (DNA): TGTGCCAGCAGCTCGACAACCCGGGCCGGGCCCCAATCCTACAATGAGCAGTTCTTC. It specifies CASSSTTRAGPQSYNEQFF.

This clonotype was observed a few times. As DNA, the CDR3 is TGTGCCACCAGCAGAGAAACTTCCTTTAGACAGGGCCCTCAAGAGACCCAGTACTTC. This translates into CATSRETSFRQGPQETQYF. The chain couples TRBV15 to TRBJ2-5; TRBD1 agrees at 7 bases. The CDR3 loop spans 19 amino acids. Germline trimming cut 0 bases from V and 2 bases from J; bases unmatched to any gene: 15. CDR1 is LNHNV and CDR2 is YYDKDF in the germline V gene (reference sequence).

In its sample, this clonotype was seen a few times. The chain combines TRBV11-3 with TRBJ2-5, with TRBD1 as a possible D gene (6 bases). CDR3 size: 15 residues. The V gene lost 1 base and the J gene lost 5 bases, with 14 bases spanning the gap. The germline gives CDR1 SGHNT, CDR2 YENEEA. CDR3: CASSLGRGQEETQYF. The CDR3 nucleotides are TGTGCCAGCAGCTTAGGTCGGGGACAAGAGGAGACCCAGTACTTC.

V gene TRBV7-2 combines with J gene TRBJ2-5, with D tentatively TRBD2 (5 bases). Germline values: CDR1 SGHTA, CDR2 FQGNSA. The germline V and J ends were trimmed by 5 bases and 9 bases, with 19 bases remaining between them. This CDR3 is 14 amino acids long. CDR3 sequence: CASSPTFPSGSQYF. In nucleotides, the CDR3 is TGTGCCAGCAGCCCCACCTTCCCCAGCGGTTCCCAGTACTTC.

This clonotype occurred many times. V is TRBV5-5 and J is TRBJ1-2, with a tentative D call TRBD1 (6 bases). The germline V gene has CDR1 SGHKS and CDR2 YYEKEE (reference sequence). V dropped 6 bases and J dropped 4 bases, with 19 bases sitting between them. This CDR3 region has 15 residues. CDR3: CASTLQGSVTYGYTF. The CDR3 DNA sequence: TGTGCCAGCACCCTACAGGGCTCCGTGACCTATGGCTACACCTTC.

V gene TRBV5-4 combines with J gene TRBJ2-2; D call uncertain. Germline CDR1 is SGHNT and CDR2 is YYREEE (reference sequence). The CDR3 contains 14 residues. V was pared by 4 bases and J by 9 bases, with 16 bases between. CDR3 protein: CASSLWLLCWELFF. The CDR3 DNA sequence: TGTGCCAGCAGCCTTTGGCTGCTCTGCTGGGAGCTGTTTTTT. The entire variable domain, with the rest obtained from reference TRBV5-4 and TRBJ2-2, is as follows: ETGVTQSPTHLIKTRGQQVTLRCSSQSGHNTVSWYQQALGQGPQFIFQYYREEENGRGNFPPRFSGLQFPNYSSELNVNALELDDSALYLCASSLWLLCWELFFGEGSRLTVL.

The rearrangement joins TRBV9 to TRBJ1-1, with a possible D match to TRBD1 (6 bases). The V end lost 3 bases, the J end lost 0 bases, and 12 bases lay between the germline ends. The germline CDR1 and CDR2 sequences are SGDLS and YYNGEE. CDR3 length: 15 residues. The CDR3 region has the DNA TGTGCCAGCAGCGGGACAGCGGCGGTGAACACTGAAGCTTTCTTT. Translating it yields CASSGTAAVNTEAFF.

This clonotype has more than one count but fewer than ten. The chain joins TRBV28 to TRBJ2-1, with 14 bases matching TRBD2. Germline CDR1 and CDR2: MDHEN and SYDVKM. This CDR3 has 12 residues. The CDR3 loop is CAGTSGRNEQFF. DNA of the CDR3: TGTGCGGGGACTAGCGGGAGAAATGAGCAGTTCTTC.

This clonotype was seen ten or more times. The genes are TRBV6-5 and TRBJ1-5; weak D call: TRBD1 (6 bases). CDR1 is MNHEY and CDR2 is SVGAGI in the germline V gene. Trimming pared 0 bases from V and 4 bases from J, leaving 10 bases between. The CDR3 loop spans 15 amino acids. The CDR3 region is CASSYSWTENQPQHF. The CDR3 nucleotides are TGTGCCAGCAGTTACTCCTGGACAGAGAATCAGCCCCAGCATTTT.

This clonotype has just a few counts. The genes are TRBV2 and TRBJ1-5, with D unclear. Germline V gives CDR1 SNHLY, CDR2 FYNNEI. The V end was cut by 2 bases, the J end by 6 bases, with 11 bases between. This CDR3 is 14 amino acids long. This CDR3 is CASSETGIGQPQHF. CDR3 DNA: TGTGCCAGCAGTGAAACGGGGATAGGTCAGCCCCAGCATTTT.

This clonotype has just a few counts. The chain recombines TRBV7-8 with TRBJ2-5; 13 bases match TRBD2. The CDR3 extends over 17 amino acids. CDR1 and CDR2 from the germline V gene are SGHVS and FQNEAQ. After removal of 3 bases from V and 3 bases from J, the junction contained 7 bases not matched to a gene. CDR3 loop: CASSFSTSGRPKETQYF. In DNA, the CDR3 is TGTGCCAGCAGCTTCTCGACTAGCGGGAGGCCTAAAGAGACCCAGTACTTC.